Below, one TCR beta chain is given with its context. Data came from immunoSEQ multiplex PCR; TCRdb stores just in-frame clones and leaves some out. The sample holds roughly 32,000 clones, approximately 86% seen once. CDR3 length: 14 amino acids. Per the germline V gene, CDR1 is KGHSH and CDR2 is LQKENI. V lost 3 bases to trimming and J lost 5 bases; unmatched junction nucleotides: 6. This specimen comes from a study of blood T cell repertoires in COVID-19. Turning to the study itself: Sites in the United States, Italy and Spain provided acute and convalescent COVID-19 samples. The analysed material was cDNA or gDNA that came from T cells, B-cell-depleted T cells, or PBMCs.

The source is a woman of 80 years or more with active or convalescent COVID-19. Material for sequencing was peripheral blood. The V call is TRBV18, the J call TRBJ2-5; 7 nucleotides align to TRBD1. The CDR3 nucleotides are TGTGCCAGCTCACCTGGGACAGCCCCGGAGACCCAGTACTTC. The encoded protein is CASSPGTAPETQYF.